Following are 14 T cell receptor beta chains from one sample sequenced in a study of T cell repertoires in cytomegalovirus infection. These receptors' antigens are unknown. TCRdb recomputed calls from the reads with MiXCR, one row per CDR3 protein. The sample records about 52,000 distinct CDR3 sequences, roughly 21% being singletons. The source was CD8+ T cells from cultured PBMCs, collected from culture after CMV antigen stimulation. These receptors came from a human donor in good health (CMV status not recorded). Some clones in this sample may be carry-over from other donors' samples.

The chain uses TRBV6-2 or TRBV6-3 and TRBJ2-2; 9 nucleotides agree with TRBD1. The CDR3 has 16 residues. Per the germline V gene, CDR1 is MNHEY and CDR2 is SVGEGT. V gave up 6 bases and J gave up 0 bases; unmatched junction bases: 5. The DNA of the CDR3 is TGTGCCAGCAGATCCGGGACAGGGTCGAACACCGGGGAGCTGTTTTTT. Amino acids: CASRSGTGSNTGELFF.

This clonotype turned up a few times. This chain connects TRBV7-9 to TRBJ2-7, with a tentative D call TRBD2 (6 bases). Per germline, CDR1 SEHNR and CDR2 FQNEAQ (reference sequence). V lost 0 bases, J lost 3 bases, and 6 bases lay in between. CDR3 length: 13 residues. CDR3 DNA sequence: TGTGCCAGCAGCTTAGCGGGACTCTACGAGCAGTACTTC. This gives the protein CASSLAGLYEQYF. Based on the CDR3 plus reference TRBV7-9 and TRBJ2-7, the full variable domain is DTGVSQNPRHKITKRGQNVTFRCDPISEHNRLYWYRQTLGQGPEFLTYFQNEAQLEKSRLLSDRFSAERPKGSFSTLEIQRTEQGDSAMYLCASSLAGLYEQYFGPGTRLTVT.

The V call is TRBV2, the J call TRBJ1-5; the D gene is possibly TRBD1 (5 bases). This CDR3 contains 14 residues. V lost 2 bases to trimming and J lost 6 bases, with 11 bases between them. Per germline, CDR1 SNHLY and CDR2 FYNNEI. The CDR3 nucleotides are TGTGCCAGCAGTGAACCAAACGGGGGTCAGCCCCAGCATTTT. It specifies CASSEPNGGQPQHF.

V gene TRBV7-6 combines with J gene TRBJ2-1; 9 bases match TRBD2. Germline V gives CDR1 SGHVS, CDR2 FNYEAQ. The junction had 12 bases not matched to a gene; V was cut back by 5 bases and J by 7 bases. The CDR3 contains 16 residues. The CDR3 region has the DNA TGTGCCAGCAGCCTACCAGCGGGGGGTCAGGGTAATGAGCAGTTCTTC. This gives the protein CASSLPAGGQGNEQFF.

This chain joins TRBV7-6 and TRBJ2-3; no firm D call. Germline CDR1 SGHVS, CDR2 FNYEAQ. Trimming cost V 5 bases and J 0 bases, with 9 bases left between them. The CDR3 sequence is 14 residues long. As DNA, the CDR3 is TGTGCCAGCAGCCCAAGGGTTAGCACAGATACGCAGTATTTT. This encodes CASSPRVSTDTQYF.

V is TRBV7-8 and J is TRBJ1-1; no clear D gene. The CDR3 is 18 amino acids. From germline, CDR1 is SGHVS and CDR2 FQNEAQ. The V gene lost 0 bases and the J gene lost 0 bases, with 17 bases spanning the gap. In DNA form, the CDR3 reads TGTGCCAGCAGCTTAGCAGGGCGGGCAGCCAATCTGAACACTGAAGCTTTCTTT. Protein product: CASSLAGRAANLNTEAFF.

The chain couples TRBV10-3 to TRBJ1-1; the match to TRBD1 covers 7 bases. V lost 4 bases and J lost 0; bases outside the gene matches: 8. There are 16 residues in the CDR3. Germline V lookup: CDR1 ENHRY, CDR2 SYGVKD. The CDR3 coding sequence is TGTGCCATCAGTGCCGTACAGACAGGGTTGAACACTGAAGCTTTCTTT. This translates into CAISAVQTGLNTEAFF.

J is TRBJ2-5 and V is TRBV4-1; 7 nucleotides align to TRBD2. The CDR3 consists of 15 residues. V was pared by 1 base and J by 1 base, with 3 bases of the junction left unmatched. Germline CDR1 is MGHRA and CDR2 is YSYEKL. The CDR3, as DNA: TGCGCCAGCAGCCAAGCACAGCGGGGCCAAGAGACCCAGTACTTC. It yields the protein CASSQAQRGQETQYF.

The chain uses TRBV12-3 or TRBV12-4 and TRBJ2-1, with 11 nucleotides matching TRBD2. The CDR3 loop spans 18 amino acids. Trimming at V came to 7 bases and at J to 0 bases, leaving 11 bases not matched to a gene. The CDR3 DNA is TGTGCCAGCATCTTTAGCGGGGGGGCGACTAGCTCCTACAATGAGCAGTTCTTC. Translation: CASIFSGGATSSYNEQFF.

The chain uses TRBV27 and TRBJ2-5; D gene ambiguous. Germline V gene data show CDR1 as MNHEY and CDR2 as SMNVEV (reference sequence). Trimming pared 5 bases from V and 2 bases from J, leaving 12 bases between. The CDR3 covers 14 residues. CDR3 sequence reads: CASSAPARQETQYF. In DNA, the CDR3 is TGTGCCAGCAGTGCCCCTGCAAGGCAAGAGACCCAGTACTTC.

The chain carries TRBV4-2 and TRBJ1-6; the D is unclear. The V gene lost 4 bases and the J gene lost 11 bases, with 15 bases spanning the gap. This CDR3 is 14 amino acids long. CDR1 is LGHNA, CDR2 YNFKEQ, per germline. CDR3 in DNA: TGTGCCAGCAGCCCGGACGGAGTCCGGACACCCCTCCACTTT. Amino acids: CASSPDGVRTPLHF.

This clonotype has a handful of counts. The J gene is TRBJ2-7, the V gene TRBV7-6; 8 positions agree with TRBD1. Per the germline V gene, CDR1 is SGHVS and CDR2 is FNYEAQ. CDR3 length: 14 amino acids. J gave up 4 bases and V 3 bases, and 5 bases lay outside the gene matches. The CDR3 loop is CASSFGTGGYEQYF. DNA of the CDR3: TGTGCCAGCAGCTTCGGAACAGGGGGGTACGAGCAGTACTTC.

This clonotype was counted between two and nine times. This chain links TRBV27 with TRBJ2-2; D may be TRBD1 (6 bases). This CDR3 has 16 residues. Deletions cut 5 bases from V and 4 bases from J, with 17 bases between. The germline V gene has CDR1 MNHEY and CDR2 SMNVEV (reference sequence). DNA for the CDR3: TGTGCCAGCAGTCCCCCCAGGGGCCGGTTCACCGGGGAGCTGTTTTTT. Protein: CASSPPRGRFTGELFF.

This chain connects TRBV19 to TRBJ2-7, with 10 bases identical to TRBD1. Looked up from germline, CDR1 is LNHDA and CDR2 is SQIVND (reference sequence). The CDR3 contains 13 residues. V lost 7 bases to trimming and J lost 2 bases; unmatched junction nucleotides: 2. This CDR3 reads CASMGQGTYEQYF. The CDR3 DNA follows: TGTGCCAGTATGGGACAGGGGACCTACGAGCAGTACTTC.